The clone carrying this T cell receptor (beta chain) was detected only a few times. V was clipped by 3 bases and J by 8 bases, with 13 bases between them. The germline V gene has CDR1 SGHRS and CDR2 YFSETQ. CDR3 length: 13 residues. These data belong to a study of blood T cells in healthy people across ages. Then a second PCR, running about 6 to 12 cycles, was carried out with a sample-barcoded 5' primer and a J-beta primer mix. TCRdb used MiXCR to reprocess the 5' RACE reads, holding one entry per CDR3 protein. The sample yields about 1,600,000 distinct CDR3 sequences, roughly 40% seen once. This chain connects TRBV5-1 to TRBJ2-3; D is ambiguous. The receptor comes from a woman between 18 and 30 years old in good health. The sequencing input was blood. For the CDR3, the DNA is TGCGCCAGCAGCTGCGGCCACGAGAGTACGCAGTATTTT. Its protein product is CASSCGHESTQYF.